A single sample gave rise to the 9 T cell receptor beta chains below, sequenced in a study of response to subunit inactivated influenza vaccine. TCRdb ran MiXCR on the RT-PCR reads and lists one entry per CDR3 protein. This sample has over 650,000 distinct CDR3 sequences, with less than 20% found just once. Sequencing was performed on PBMCs from blood, taken roughly 5 days after vaccination. Receptor source: a man between 45 and 60 years old who received an inactivated influenza vaccine.

This chain connects TRBV18 to TRBJ2-5; D is unresolved. Trimming pared 4 bases from V and 5 bases from J, leaving 11 bases between. Germline lookup yields CDR1 KGHSH and CDR2 LQKENI. This CDR3 comprises 13 residues. The DNA of the CDR3 is TGTGCCAGCTCACAGAGTCCGGCGGAGACCCAGTACTTC. Translation gives CASSQSPAETQYF.

Ten or more counts support this clonotype. CDR3 sequence (DNA): TGCGCCAGCTACGACATCCTTAGCTCCTACAATGAGCAGTTCTTC. Its protein is CASYDILSSYNEQFF. The chain carries TRBV5-1 and TRBJ2-1; no reliable D call. V lost 7 bases and J lost 0, with 14 bases in between. Per the germline V gene, CDR1 is SGHRS and CDR2 is YFSETQ. CDR3 length: 15 amino acids.

This clonotype was found a few times. V is TRBV10-3 and J is TRBJ2-7, with D unresolved. Trimming stripped 0 bases from V and 6 bases from J, with 9 bases between. From germline, CDR1 is ENHRY and CDR2 SYGVKD. The CDR3 runs to 13 residues. The CDR3 loop is CAISESRIVEQYF. Written as DNA, the CDR3 is TGTGCCATCAGTGAGTCAAGGATCGTCGAGCAGTACTTC.

This clonotype has more than one count but fewer than ten. The chain joins TRBV12-3 or TRBV12-4 to TRBJ2-7; 13 bases map to TRBD2. Losses at the gene ends were 4 bases for V and 2 bases for J; bases not matched to a gene: 2. This CDR3 contains 15 residues. CDR3 amino acids: CASSWTSGGTYEQYF. The CDR3 nucleotides are TGTGCCAGCAGTTGGACTAGCGGGGGCACCTACGAGCAGTACTTC.

V usage is TRBV7-2 and J usage is TRBJ1-1; D unresolved. Between the trimmed V and J ends, which lost 0 bases and 6 bases, there was a span of 11 bases. CDR3 length equals 14 residues. CDR1 SGHTA and CDR2 FQGNSA come from the germline V gene. DNA for the CDR3: TGTGCCAGCAGCTTAGCGCAAACGAGGGCTGAAGCTTTCTTT. Encoded protein: CASSLAQTRAEAFF.

CDR3 loop: CASTRNSGALSYEQYF. The CDR3 nucleotides are TGTGCCAGCACCAGAAATAGCGGGGCCCTCTCCTACGAGCAGTACTTC. The chain has TRBV5-6 and TRBJ2-7; the match to TRBD2 covers 8 bases. This CDR3 has 16 residues. V lost 6 bases to trimming and J lost 0 bases; unmatched junction nucleotides: 11. Germline-derived CDR1 and CDR2 are SGHDT and YYEEEE.

This clonotype was observed a few times. J is TRBJ1-1 and V is TRBV6-5; D not resolved. The V gene lost 2 bases and the J gene lost 1 base, with 11 bases spanning the gap. The CDR3 length is 15 residues. The germline gives CDR1 MNHEY, CDR2 SVGAGI. The CDR3 here is CASSYRLRENTEAFF. CDR3 DNA sequence: TGTGCCAGCAGTTACCGACTTCGGGAGAACACTGAAGCTTTCTTT.

A few counts support this clonotype. The chain is built from TRBV5-6 and TRBJ2-5, with D unresolved. The V end lost 4 bases, the J end lost 1 base, and 8 bases lay between the germline ends. The CDR3 spans 13 residues. CDR1 and CDR2 (germline): SGHDT, YYEEEE. This chain's CDR3 is CASSPKTQETQYF. The CDR3 DNA sequence: TGTGCCAGCAGCCCGAAGACCCAAGAGACCCAGTACTTC.

This clonotype was observed a few times. The J gene is TRBJ2-2, the V gene TRBV29-1; D not resolved. Germline values: CDR1 SQVTM, CDR2 ANQGSEA. V lost 5 bases, J lost 3 bases, and 7 bases lay in between. CDR3 length: 12 residues. DNA for the CDR3: TGCAGCGTTCCTCGGGACACCGGGGAGCTGTTTTTT. Residues: CSVPRDTGELFF.